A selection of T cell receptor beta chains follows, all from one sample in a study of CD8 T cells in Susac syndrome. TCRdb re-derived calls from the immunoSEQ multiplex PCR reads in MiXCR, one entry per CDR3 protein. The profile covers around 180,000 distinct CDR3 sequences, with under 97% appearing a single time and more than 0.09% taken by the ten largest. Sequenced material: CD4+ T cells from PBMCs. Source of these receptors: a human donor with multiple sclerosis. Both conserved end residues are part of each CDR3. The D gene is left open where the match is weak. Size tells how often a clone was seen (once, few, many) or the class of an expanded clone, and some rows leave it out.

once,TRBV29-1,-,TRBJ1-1,CSVDPTGSPTNTEAFF,TGCAGCGTTGACCCCACCGGGTCCCCAACGAACACTGAAGCTTTCTTT
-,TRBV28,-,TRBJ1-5,CASRNDRFNQPQHF,TGTGCCAGCCGAAATGACAGGTTCAATCAGCCCCAGCATTTT
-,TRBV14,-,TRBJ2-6,CASSQVTMANVLTF,TGTGCCAGCAGCCAAGTAACGATGGCCAACGTCCTGACTTTC
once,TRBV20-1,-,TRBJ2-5,CSARDRTQPRETQYF,TGCAGTGCTAGAGATCGGACCCAGCCAAGGGAGACCCAGTACTTC
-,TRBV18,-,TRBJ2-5,CASSPDGAGETQYF,TGTGCCAGCTCACCCGACGGGGCTGGGGAGACCCAGTACTTC
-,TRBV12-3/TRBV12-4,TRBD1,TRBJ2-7,CASRAGTGDYEQYF,TGTGCCAGCAGGGCCGGGACAGGGGACTACGAGCAGTACTTC
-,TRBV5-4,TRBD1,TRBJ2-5,CASSFYAGTGSVETQYF,TGTGCCAGCAGCTTTTACGCCGGGACAGGGTCCGTCGAGACCCAGTACTTC
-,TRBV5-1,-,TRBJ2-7,CASSFGSAGAEEQYF,TGCGCCAGCAGCTTCGGATCCGCGGGCGCGGAAGAGCAGTACTTC
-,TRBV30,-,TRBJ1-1,CAWSDLGAEAFF,TGTGCCTGGAGTGACCTAGGGGCTGAAGCTTTCTTT
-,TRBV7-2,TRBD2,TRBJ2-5,CASSLARSGGSETQYF,TGTGCCAGCAGCTTAGCGCGTAGCGGGGGCTCGGAGACCCAGTACTTC
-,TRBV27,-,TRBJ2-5,CASSRAAQETQYF,TGTGCCAGCAGTCGAGCCGCCCAAGAGACCCAGTACTTC
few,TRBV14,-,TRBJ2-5,CASSRRLQETQYF,TGTGCCAGCAGTCGCCGGCTCCAAGAGACCCAGTACTTC
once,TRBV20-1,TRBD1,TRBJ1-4,CSAARQGHNEKLFF,TGCAGTGCAGCCCGACAGGGACATAATGAAAAACTGTTTTTT
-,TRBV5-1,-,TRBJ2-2,CASSFSGQNTGELFF,TGCGCCAGCAGCTTCAGCGGCCAGAACACCGGGGAGCTGTTTTTT
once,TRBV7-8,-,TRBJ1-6,CASSLGWGDNSPLHF,TGTGCCAGCAGCTTAGGGTGGGGAGATAATTCACCCCTCCACTTT
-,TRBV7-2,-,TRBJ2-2,CASSGSRGTGELFF,TGTGCCAGCAGCGGGAGCAGGGGCACCGGGGAGCTGTTTTTT
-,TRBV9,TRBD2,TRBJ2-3,CASSVVGAGERVF,TGTGCCAGCAGCGTAGTGGGAGCGGGGGAAAGGGTTTTT
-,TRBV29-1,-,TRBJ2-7,CSVASGPYEQYF,TGCAGCGTTGCTTCGGGGCCCTACGAGCAGTACTTC
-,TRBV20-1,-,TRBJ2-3,CSASGRGSTDTQYF,TGCAGTGCTAGTGGAAGGGGTAGCACAGATACGCAGTATTTT
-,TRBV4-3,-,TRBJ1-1,CASSLQDGGAFF,TGCGCCAGCAGCCTCCAAGATGGGGGGGCTTTCTTT
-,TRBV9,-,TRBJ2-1,CASSGDGASYNEQFF,TGTGCCAGCAGCGGGGACGGAGCCTCCTACAATGAGCAGTTCTTC
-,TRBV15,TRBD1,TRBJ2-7,CATSNGQGFYEQYF,TGTGCCACCAGCAACGGACAGGGTTTCTACGAGCAGTACTTC
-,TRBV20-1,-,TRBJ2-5,CSAIRQETQYF,TGCAGTGCTATTCGACAAGAGACCCAGTACTTC
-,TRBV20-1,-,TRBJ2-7,CSARVQGRPYEQYF,TGCAGTGCTAGAGTCCAGGGAAGGCCGTACGAGCAGTACTTC
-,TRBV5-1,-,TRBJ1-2,CASSSSGGNSYGYTF,TGCGCCAGCAGCTCCTCCGGAGGGAATTCGTATGGCTACACCTTC
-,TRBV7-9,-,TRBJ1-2,CASSSESLGHGYTF,TGTGCCAGCAGCTCAGAGTCCCTGGGCCATGGCTACACCTTC
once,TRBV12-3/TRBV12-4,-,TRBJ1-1,CASSLGVANTEAFF,TGTGCCAGCAGTTTAGGGGTTGCGAACACTGAAGCTTTCTTT
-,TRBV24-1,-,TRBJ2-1,CATSVSTDPHNEQFF,TGTGCCACCAGTGTTAGCACCGATCCCCACAATGAGCAGTTCTTC
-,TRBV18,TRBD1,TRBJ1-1,CASSPLDRANTEAFF,TGTGCCAGCTCACCTCTGGACAGGGCGAACACTGAAGCTTTCTTT
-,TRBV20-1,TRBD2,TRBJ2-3,CSAKDGGAADTQYF,TGCAGTGCTAAAGACGGGGGGGCAGCAGATACGCAGTATTTT
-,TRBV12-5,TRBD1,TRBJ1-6,CASGLRDRDNSPLHF,TGTGCTAGTGGTCTACGGGACAGGGACAATTCACCCCTCCACTTT
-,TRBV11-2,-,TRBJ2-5,CASSLTPFQETQYF,TGTGCCAGCAGCTTAACCCCGTTCCAAGAGACCCAGTACTTC
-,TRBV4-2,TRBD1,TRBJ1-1,CASSPRLGTGGSSTEAFF,TGTGCCAGCAGCCCTAGATTGGGGACAGGGGGTTCATCCACTGAAGCTTTCTTT
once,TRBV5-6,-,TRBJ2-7,CASSLAHEQYF,TGTGCCAGCAGCTTGGCGCACGAGCAGTACTTC
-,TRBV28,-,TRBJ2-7,CASSPPGVSYEQYF,TGTGCCAGCAGTCCCCCGGGGGTGTCCTACGAGCAGTACTTC
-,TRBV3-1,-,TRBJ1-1,CASSQVKYTEAFF,TGTGCCAGCAGCCAAGTAAAGTACACTGAAGCTTTCTTT
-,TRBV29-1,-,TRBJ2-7,CSVEGVAGSPYEQYF,TGCAGCGTTGAAGGTGTCGCAGGGAGTCCCTACGAGCAGTACTTC
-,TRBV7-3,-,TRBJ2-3,CASSLGGSSDTQYF,TGTGCCAGCAGCTTAGGGGGTTCATCAGATACGCAGTATTTT
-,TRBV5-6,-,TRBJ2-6,CASRRTSGANVLTF,TGTGCCAGCAGGCGGACTTCTGGGGCCAACGTCCTGACTTTC
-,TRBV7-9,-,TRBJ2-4,CASSSGRDFKNIQYF,TGTGCCAGCAGCTCCGGCCGGGACTTCAAAAACATTCAGTACTTC
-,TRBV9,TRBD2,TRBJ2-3,CASSVSGDRTDTQYF,TGTGCCAGCAGCGTTAGCGGGGATCGCACAGATACGCAGTATTTT
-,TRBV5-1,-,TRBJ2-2,CASILDTGELFF,TGCGCCAGCATTTTAGACACCGGGGAGCTGTTTTTT
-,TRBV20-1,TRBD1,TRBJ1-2,CSAVRDRLNYGYTF,TGCAGTGCTGTCCGGGACAGGCTTAACTATGGCTACACCTTC
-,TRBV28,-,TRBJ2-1,CASSLGGAGNYNEQFF,TGTGCCAGCAGTTTAGGAGGGGCAGGGAATTACAATGAGCAGTTCTTC
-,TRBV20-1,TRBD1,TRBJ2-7,CSARDLGTGKNEQYF,TGCAGTGCTAGAGATCTAGGGACAGGGAAGAACGAGCAGTACTTC
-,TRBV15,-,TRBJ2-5,CATSRDRSGETQYF,TGTGCCACCAGCAGAGATCGTAGCGGAGAGACCCAGTACTTC
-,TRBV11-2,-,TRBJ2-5,CASTSRREETQYF,TGTGCCAGCACCTCCCGCAGGGAGGAGACCCAGTACTTC
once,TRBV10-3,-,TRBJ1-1,CAIAGTVNTEAFF,TGTGCCATCGCAGGGACGGTGAACACTGAAGCTTTCTTT
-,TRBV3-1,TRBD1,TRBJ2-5,CASSQGGQGARKTQYF,TGTGCCAGCAGCCAAGGAGGACAGGGGGCGCGGAAGACCCAGTACTTC
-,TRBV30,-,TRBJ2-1,CASGLYNEQFF,TGTGCCTCCGGACTTTACAATGAGCAGTTCTTC
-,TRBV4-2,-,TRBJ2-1,CASSQEDEQFF,TGTGCCAGCAGCCAAGAGGATGAGCAGTTCTTC
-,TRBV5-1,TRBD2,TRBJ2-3,CASSPSSGGSGTDTQYF,TGCGCCAGCAGCCCATCTAGCGGGGGGAGCGGCACAGATACGCAGTATTTT
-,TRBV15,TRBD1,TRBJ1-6,CATSRGQGGSPLHF,TGTGCCACCAGCAGAGGACAGGGTGGCTCACCCCTCCACTTT
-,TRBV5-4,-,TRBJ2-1,CASSLMGGGYNEQFF,TGTGCCAGCAGCTTGATGGGTGGGGGGTACAATGAGCAGTTCTTC